The 22 T cell receptor beta chains reported below all come from one sample, sequenced in a study of identical twins. TCRdb called the 5' RACE reads again in MiXCR, with one record for every CDR3 protein. The repertoire has roughly 290,000 distinct CDR3 sequences, roughly 9.8% of them found once; the top ten carry approximately 6.5%. This sample also appeared in a second study, on yellow fever vaccine responses in identical twins.

The material sequenced was CD8+ T cells sorted from blood. These receptors originate from a young woman in good health.

The V gene is TRBV19, the J gene TRBJ1-5; D is unresolved. This CDR3 has 11 amino acids. CDR1 LNHDA and CDR2 SQIVND come from the germline V gene (reference sequence). V lost 4 bases and J lost 8, with 6 bases in between. CDR3 DNA: TGTGCCAGTAGTACGCCAGAGCCCCAGCATTTT. Its protein product is CASSTPEPQHF.

This clonotype came up a few times. The chain joins TRBV2 to TRBJ2-1; D tentatively reads TRBD1 or TRBD2 (5 bases each). Trimming took 1 base from V and 4 from J, leaving 11 bases between them. The germline V gene encodes CDR1 SNHLY and CDR2 FYNNEI. The CDR3 covers 15 residues. As DNA, the CDR3 is TGTGCCAGCAGTGAAGGGGGGACGGAATACAATGAGCAGTTCTTC. Its translation: CASSEGGTEYNEQFF.

This clonotype was observed at least ten times. V is TRBV12-3 or TRBV12-4 and J is TRBJ2-3; D is tentatively TRBD1 or TRBD2 (5 bases each). The CDR3 consists of 15 residues. The germline V and J ends were trimmed by 3 bases and 1 base, with 11 bases remaining between them. The CDR3 DNA sequence: TGTGCCAGCAGTTTCGGGGACGGGGGCACAGATACGCAGTATTTT. As protein: CASSFGDGGTDTQYF.

This clonotype appeared a few times. This chain connects TRBV6-2 or TRBV6-3 to TRBJ2-3; D may correspond to TRBD1 or TRBD2 (5 bases each). There are 18 residues in the CDR3. V lost 6 bases and J 3 bases, leaving 25 bases between the germline ends. Germline CDR1 reads MNHEY; CDR2 reads SVGEGT. CDR3 residues: CASRPPLWLGELTDTQYF. The CDR3 nucleotides are TGTGCCAGCAGACCACCCTTATGGTTGGGGGAGTTGACAGATACGCAGTATTTT.

DNA for the CDR3: TGTGCCAGCAGCCAATCGTCAGCTGACGGGGAGCAGTTCTTC. It is translated as CASSQSSADGEQFF. The chain joins TRBV16 to TRBJ2-1; D is ambiguous. Trimming pared 0 bases from V and 10 bases from J, leaving 13 bases between. The CDR3 is 14 amino acids. CDR1 is KGHSY and CDR2 is FQNENV in the germline V gene.

As to this clonotype: The junction differs from germline at one of its ends, possibly a read error. The chain carries TRBV20-1 and TRBJ2-1; D perhaps matches TRBD1 (6 bases). The CDR3 is 16 residues long. CDR1 and CDR2 (germline): DFQATT, SNEGSKA (reference sequence). The CDR3 DNA reads as TGCAGTGCTAGGCCCCAAAGGGGGTTCTCCTACGATGAGCAGTTCTTC. Translating gives CSARPQRGFSYDEQFF.

V and J are TRBV7-9 and TRBJ2-7; no clear D. The CDR3 contains 15 residues. Per the germline V gene, CDR1 is SEHNR and CDR2 is FQNEAQ (reference sequence). Trimming shortened V by 1 base and J by 1 base, and 11 bases separated the two germline ends. CDR3 DNA sequence: TGTGCCAGCAGCTTAGAGGGATACTCTTCCTACGAGCAGTACTTC. Protein sequence: CASSLEGYSSYEQYF.

A few counts support this clonotype. The chain uses TRBV7-2 and TRBJ2-1; a weak D match, TRBD2 (6 bases). V shed 2 bases and J shed 7 bases, with 9 bases lying between them. There are 13 residues in the CDR3. CDR1 is SGHTA, CDR2 FQGNSA, per germline. CDR3 DNA: TGTGCCAGCAGCTTAAATGCGGGGAATGAGCAGTTCTTC. This codes for CASSLNAGNEQFF. Complete variable domain (other parts from reference TRBV7-2 and TRBJ2-1): GAGVSQSPSNKVTEKGKDVELRCDPISGHTALYWYRQSLGQGLEFLIYFQGNSAPDKSGLPSDRFSAERTGGSVSTLTIQRTQQEDSAVYLCASSLNAGNEQFFGPGTRLTVL.

This clonotype was seen a handful of times. CDR3 DNA: TGCGCCAGCAGCTTGAACAGTTTATACAATGAGCAGTTCTTC. Its translation is CASSLNSLYNEQFF. This chain links TRBV5-1 with TRBJ2-1; the D is unclear. CDR1 is SGHRS, CDR2 YFSETQ, per germline. V dropped 1 base and J dropped 4 bases, with 9 bases sitting between them. This CDR3 has 14 amino acids.

This clonotype has just a few counts. The V gene is TRBV20-1, the J gene TRBJ1-2, with D perhaps TRBD1 (6 bases). There are 15 residues in the CDR3. Germline lookup yields CDR1 DFQATT and CDR2 SNEGSKA (reference sequence). V was clipped by 0 bases and J by 4 bases, with 15 bases between them. The CDR3 DNA sequence: TGCAGTGCTAGAGATCAGGGGCAGGGAGGCTATGGCTACACCTTC. This encodes CSARDQGQGGYGYTF.

In regard to this clonotype: A much larger clone differs from this one at a single base, so this may be a read error. This chain joins TRBV7-9 and TRBJ2-1; 7 nucleotides line up with TRBD1. CDR1 is SEHNR and CDR2 is FQNEAQ in the germline V gene (reference sequence). Trimming took 8 bases from V and 2 from J; bases not matched to a gene: 9. The CDR3 runs 15 residues. The chain's CDR3 is CASGSWTGTYNEQFF. CDR3 DNA: TGTGCCAGCGGCTCGTGGACAGGTACCTACAATGAGCAGTTCTTC.

This clonotype has a handful of counts. V is TRBV7-6 and J is TRBJ2-1; D tentatively fits TRBD1 or TRBD2 (5 bases each). The CDR3 is made up of 13 amino acids. V was pared by 4 bases and J by 5 bases, with 9 bases between. The germline CDR1 and CDR2 sequences are SGHVS and FNYEAQ. The CDR3 DNA follows: TGTGCCAGCAGCTCGGGACGGAACAATGAGCAGTTCTTC. It is translated as CASSSGRNNEQFF.

The J gene is TRBJ2-5, the V gene TRBV7-9; no reliable D call. The CDR3 has 13 residues. Germline V gives CDR1 SEHNR, CDR2 FQNEAQ (reference sequence). V was cut by 2 bases and J by 0 bases, with 4 bases left in between. The CDR3 DNA sequence: TGTGCCAGCAGCTTACGGTACCAAGAGACCCAGTACTTC. Protein product: CASSLRYQETQYF.

This clonotype came up a few times. V gene TRBV27 combines with J gene TRBJ2-3, with D unresolved. Trimming removed 3 bases at V and 5 bases at J, with 18 bases between. The CDR3 covers 16 residues. Germline V gives CDR1 MNHEY, CDR2 SMNVEV (reference sequence). As DNA, the CDR3 is TGTGCCAGCAGTTTGGCGCAGGTGGTTGGTTTAGATACGCAGTATTTT. As protein: CASSLAQVVGLDTQYF.

This clonotype occurred many times. The rearrangement links TRBV27 to TRBJ2-7, with D tentatively TRBD1 (5 bases). V was clipped by 3 bases and J by 2 bases, with 11 bases between them. The germline V gene encodes CDR1 MNHEY and CDR2 SMNVEV (reference sequence). The CDR3 runs to 14 residues. This CDR3 reads CASSFRQRTYEQYF. The DNA of the CDR3 is TGTGCCAGCAGTTTTCGACAGCGAACCTACGAGCAGTACTTC.

The rearrangement links TRBV7-9 to TRBJ2-7; 8 bases line up with TRBD2. The CDR3 spans 13 residues. Germline CDR1 SEHNR, CDR2 FQNEAQ (reference sequence). Trimming at V came to 5 bases and at J to 5 bases, leaving 5 bases not matched to a gene. CDR3 residues: CASSPPRGDEQYF. The DNA of the CDR3 is TGTGCCAGCAGCCCTCCGCGGGGGGACGAGCAGTACTTC.

The V call is TRBV7-2, the J call TRBJ2-5; 7 bases are a match to TRBD2. J was trimmed by 3 bases and V by 5 bases; bases with no gene match: 6. Germline values: CDR1 SGHTA, CDR2 FQGNSA. The CDR3 length is 14 residues. The CDR3 is CASSPAGIEETQYF. Written as DNA, the CDR3 is TGTGCCAGCAGCCCAGCGGGGATAGAAGAGACCCAGTACTTC. The variable domain in full, with the rest retrieved from reference TRBV7-2 and TRBJ2-5, is GAGVSQSPSNKVTEKGKDVELRCDPISGHTALYWYRQSLGQGLEFLIYFQGNSAPDKSGLPSDRFSAERTGGSVSTLTIQRTQQEDSAVYLCASSPAGIEETQYFGPGTRLLVL.

This clonotype was seen at least ten times. V and J are TRBV29-1 and TRBJ2-7; D may be TRBD1 (6 bases). Trimming took off 4 bases at V and 0 bases at J, with 16 bases between the two ends. The germline CDR1 and CDR2 sequences are SQVTM and ANQGSEA. The CDR3 covers 15 residues. The CDR3 region is CSVGELEGGSYEQYF. Written as DNA, the CDR3 is TGCAGCGTTGGCGAGCTCGAAGGGGGCTCCTACGAGCAGTACTTC.

There are many counts of this clonotype. The chain combines TRBV30 with TRBJ2-7; D is possibly TRBD1 or TRBD2 (5 bases each). With 6 bases removed from V and 3 bases from J, the gap between germline ends came to 18 bases. Germline V CDR1 and CDR2: GTSNPN, SVGIG (reference sequence). The CDR3 covers 14 residues. The CDR3 here is CACTGRRGLYEQYF. In nucleotides, the CDR3 is TGTGCCTGTACGGGACGAAGGGGTCTCTACGAGCAGTACTTC.

This clonotype came up a few times. The J gene is TRBJ2-2, the V gene TRBV4-2, with a weak D call TRBD1 (6 bases). The germline V gene has CDR1 LGHNA and CDR2 YNFKEQ. The V gene lost 0 bases and the J gene lost 0 bases, with 14 bases spanning the gap. CDR3 length equals 18 residues. The CDR3 region is CASSQDRIGGANTGELFF. The CDR3 region has the DNA TGTGCCAGCAGCCAAGATCGAATTGGGGGCGCGAACACCGGGGAGCTGTTTTTT.

The rearrangement links TRBV6-2 or TRBV6-3 to TRBJ1-1; a weak D match, TRBD1 (6 bases). The V gene lost 6 bases and the J gene lost 3 bases, with 11 bases spanning the gap. The germline gives CDR1 MNHEY, CDR2 SVGEGT. The CDR3 loop spans 13 amino acids. In DNA form, the CDR3 reads TGTGCCAGCAGAGACCCAGGGGACACTGAAGCTTTCTTT. This sequence encodes CASRDPGDTEAFF.

This rearrangement joins TRBV29-1 to TRBJ2-2, with D tentatively TRBD2 (6 bases). Germline CDR1 and CDR2: SQVTM and ANQGSEA. The V and J ends lost 0 bases and 7 bases respectively, with 15 bases between them. The CDR3 is 15 amino acids. CDR3 amino acids: CSVEDWKQEGGELFF. The CDR3 region has the DNA TGCAGCGTTGAAGATTGGAAACAGGAGGGCGGGGAGCTGTTTTTT.